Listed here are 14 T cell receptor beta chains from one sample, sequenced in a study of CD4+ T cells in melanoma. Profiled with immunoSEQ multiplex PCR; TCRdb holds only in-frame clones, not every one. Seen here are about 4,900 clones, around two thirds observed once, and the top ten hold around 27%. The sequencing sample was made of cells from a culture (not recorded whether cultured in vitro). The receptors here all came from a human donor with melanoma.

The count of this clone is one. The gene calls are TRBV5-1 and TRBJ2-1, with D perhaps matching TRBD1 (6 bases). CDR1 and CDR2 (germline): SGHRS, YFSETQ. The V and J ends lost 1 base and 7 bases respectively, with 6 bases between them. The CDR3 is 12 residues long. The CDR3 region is CASSLTGNEQFF. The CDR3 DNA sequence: TGCGCCAGCAGCTTGACAGGGAATGAGCAGTTCTTC.

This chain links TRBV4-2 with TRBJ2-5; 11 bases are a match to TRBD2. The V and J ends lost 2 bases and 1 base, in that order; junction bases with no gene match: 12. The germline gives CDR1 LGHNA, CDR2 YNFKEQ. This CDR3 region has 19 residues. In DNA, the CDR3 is TGTGCCAGCAGCCAACGGGCTAGCGGGGGGCTGGGAAGCCAAGAGACCCAGTACTTC. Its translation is CASSQRASGGLGSQETQYF.

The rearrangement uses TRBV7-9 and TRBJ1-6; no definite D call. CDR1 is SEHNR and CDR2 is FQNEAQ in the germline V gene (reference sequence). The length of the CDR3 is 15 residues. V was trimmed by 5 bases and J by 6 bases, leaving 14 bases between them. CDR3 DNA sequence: TGTGCCAGCAGCCCACCCGGCACCTTTAATTCACCCCTCCACTTT. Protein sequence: CASSPPGTFNSPLHF.

CDR3 DNA: TGTGCCAGCAGCCGGGTTGGAGGGAGCTCCTACGAGCAGTACTTC. Its protein product is CASSRVGGSSYEQYF. The chain joins TRBV9 to TRBJ2-7, with a possible D match to TRBD2 (6 bases). Germline CDR1 reads SGDLS; CDR2 reads YYNGEE. Trimming took 4 bases from V and 0 from J, leaving 14 bases between them. CDR3 length: 15 residues.

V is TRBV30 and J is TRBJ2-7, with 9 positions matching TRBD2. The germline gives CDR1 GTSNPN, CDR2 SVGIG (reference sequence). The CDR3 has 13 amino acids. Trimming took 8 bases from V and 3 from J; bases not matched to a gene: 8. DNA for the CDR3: TGTGCCCTCGTCGCGGGGGGGCTCTACGAGCAGTACTTC. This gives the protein CALVAGGLYEQYF.

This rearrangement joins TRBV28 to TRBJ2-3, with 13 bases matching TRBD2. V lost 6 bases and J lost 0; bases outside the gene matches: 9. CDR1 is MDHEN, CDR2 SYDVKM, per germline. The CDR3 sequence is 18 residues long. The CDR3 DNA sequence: TGTGCCAGCAGCCAACCGGGACTAGCGGGGACTAGCACAGATACGCAGTATTTT. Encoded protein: CASSQPGLAGTSTDTQYF.

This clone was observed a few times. DNA of the CDR3: TGTGCCAGCAGTTGGAAGGTGGGACAGCCCAATCAGCCCCAGCATTTT. Protein sequence: CASSWKVGQPNQPQHF. The gene calls are TRBV6-2 or TRBV6-3 and TRBJ1-5; 7 bases fit TRBD1. Germline trimming cut 4 bases from V and 3 bases from J; bases unmatched to any gene: 9. The CDR3 is made up of 16 amino acids. Looked up from germline, CDR1 is MNHEY and CDR2 is SVGEGT.

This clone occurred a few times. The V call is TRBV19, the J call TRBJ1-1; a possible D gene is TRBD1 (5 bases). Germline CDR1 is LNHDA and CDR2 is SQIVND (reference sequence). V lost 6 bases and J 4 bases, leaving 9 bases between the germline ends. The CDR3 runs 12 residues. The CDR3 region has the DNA TGTGCCAGTAGCTCGGGGGTCACTGAAGCTTTCTTT. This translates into CASSSGVTEAFF.

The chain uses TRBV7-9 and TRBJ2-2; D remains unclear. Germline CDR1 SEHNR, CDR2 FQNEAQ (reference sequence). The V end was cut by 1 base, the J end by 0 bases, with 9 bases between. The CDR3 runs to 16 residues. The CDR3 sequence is CASSLGTVSNTGELFF. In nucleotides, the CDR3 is TGTGCCAGCAGCTTAGGGACCGTGTCGAACACCGGGGAGCTGTTTTTT.

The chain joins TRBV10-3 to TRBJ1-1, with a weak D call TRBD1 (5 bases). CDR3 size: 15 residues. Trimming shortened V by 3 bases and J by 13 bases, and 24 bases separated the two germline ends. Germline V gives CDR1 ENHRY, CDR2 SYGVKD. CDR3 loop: CAISESAGVSWGGFF. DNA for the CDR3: TGTGCCATCAGTGAATCGGCGGGGGTGAGCTGGGGTGGTTTCTTT.

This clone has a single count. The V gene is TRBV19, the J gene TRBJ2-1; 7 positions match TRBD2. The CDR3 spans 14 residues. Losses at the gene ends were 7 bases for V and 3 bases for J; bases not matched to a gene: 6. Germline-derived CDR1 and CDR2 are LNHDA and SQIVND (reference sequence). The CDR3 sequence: CASTLRGVYNEQFF. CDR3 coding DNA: TGTGCCAGTACCCTCCGGGGGGTCTACAATGAGCAGTTCTTC.

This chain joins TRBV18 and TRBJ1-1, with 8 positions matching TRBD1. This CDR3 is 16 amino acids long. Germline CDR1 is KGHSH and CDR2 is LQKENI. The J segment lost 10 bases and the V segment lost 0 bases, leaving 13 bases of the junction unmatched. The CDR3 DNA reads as TGTGCCAGCTCACCACCGCAGGGAACTCCGGGACAGGCAGCTTTCTTT. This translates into CASSPPQGTPGQAAFF.

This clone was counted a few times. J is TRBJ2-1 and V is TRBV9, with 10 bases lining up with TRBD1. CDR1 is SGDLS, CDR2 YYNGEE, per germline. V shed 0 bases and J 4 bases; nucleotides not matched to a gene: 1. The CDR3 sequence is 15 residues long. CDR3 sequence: CASSVGQGAYNEQFF. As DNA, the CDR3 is TGTGCCAGCAGCGTAGGACAGGGGGCGTACAATGAGCAGTTCTTC.

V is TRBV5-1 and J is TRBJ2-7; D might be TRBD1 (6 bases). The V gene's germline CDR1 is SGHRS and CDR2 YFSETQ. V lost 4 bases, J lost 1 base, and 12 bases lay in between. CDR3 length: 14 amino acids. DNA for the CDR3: TGCGCCAGCAGCGCCGGGACACAATCCTACGAGCAGTACTTC. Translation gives CASSAGTQSYEQYF. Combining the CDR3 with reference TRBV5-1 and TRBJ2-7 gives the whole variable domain KAGVTQTPRYLIKTRGQQVTLSCSPISGHRSVSWYQQTPGQGLQFLFEYFSETQRNKGNFPGRFSGRQFSNSRSEMNVSTLELGDSALYLCASSAGTQSYEQYFGPGTRLTVT.